Given below is one T cell receptor (beta chain) in context. The data were obtained in a study of shared clonotypes between healthy human individuals. Study information: Samples came from two female and a few male donors aged 18 to 49.

Germline V gives CDR1 GTSNPN, CDR2 SVGIG (reference sequence). The V end lost 4 bases, the J end lost 0 bases, and 10 bases lay between the germline ends. The CDR3 spans 14 residues. Sorted-subset replicate PCR reactions were performed with about 200 ng DNA, corresponding to roughly 30,000 T cell genomes. Repertoires were generated with immunoSEQ multiplex PCR, while TCRdb's copy carries only in-frame clones and drops some. The sample contains over a million clones, around 82% of which appear only once. The genes are TRBV30 and TRBJ1-3, with D maybe TRBD1 (5 bases). This sequence originates from a man between 18 and 29 years old in good health. Some clones in this sample may be carry-over from other donors' samples. Sequencing used memory CD4+ T cells from PBMCs. Subset: CD45RA-negative fraction. CDR3 nucleotides: TGTGCCTGGAAGGACACCTCCTCTGGAAACACCATATATTTT. This translates into CAWKDTSSGNTIYF. The whole variable domain, filled in from reference TRBV30 and TRBJ1-3, reads SQTIHQWPATLVQPVGSPLSLECTVEGTSNPNLYWYRQAAGRGLQLLFYSVGIGQISSEVPQNLSASRPQDRQFILSSKKLLLSDSGFYLCAWKDTSSGNTIYFGEGSWLTVV.